This T cell receptor (beta chain) stems from a study of beta chain features in type 1 diabetes. For the study at large: Patients looked much like healthy donors when it came to age, gender and cell yields. Overall study findings and caveats: Whether HLA type affects TCRB rearrangement stayed undetermined in the present work. Naive, central memory and Treg TCRB repertoires appeared more alike in patients than in healthy donors.

Concerning this clone itself: Its antigen is not identified.

Sequencing targeted expressed TCRB transcripts, as all isolated RNA had been reverse transcribed. Profiling relied on immunoSEQ multiplex PCR, and the TCRdb table lists in-frame clones only, not all of them. The table has around 180,000 clones, about 12% seen once; the top ten hold approximately 0.64%. The CDR3 sequence is 14 residues long. Trimming removed 6 bases at V and 2 bases at J, with 13 bases between. Germline V gene sequence: CDR1 SGHTA, CDR2 FQGNSA. This sequence joins TRBV7-2 and TRBJ2-5; a possible D gene is TRBD2 (6 bases). The TCR originated in a young woman in good health. Sequencing was performed on central memory CD4+ T cells from blood. The CDR3 region is CASRLTGTQETQYF. The DNA of the CDR3 is TGTGCCAGCAGGTTAACCGGGACTCAAGAGACCCAGTACTTC.